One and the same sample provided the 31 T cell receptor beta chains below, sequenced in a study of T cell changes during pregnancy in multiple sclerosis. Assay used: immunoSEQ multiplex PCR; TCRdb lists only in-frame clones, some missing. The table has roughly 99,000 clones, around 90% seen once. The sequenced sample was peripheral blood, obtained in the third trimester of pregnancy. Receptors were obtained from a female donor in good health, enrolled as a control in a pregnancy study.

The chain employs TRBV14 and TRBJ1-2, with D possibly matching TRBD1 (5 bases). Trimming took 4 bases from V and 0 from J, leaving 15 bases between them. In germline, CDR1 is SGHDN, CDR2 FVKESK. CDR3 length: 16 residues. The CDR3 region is CASSLTGGTANYGYTF. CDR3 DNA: TGTGCCAGCAGCCTCACCGGGGGGACGGCTAACTATGGCTACACCTTC.

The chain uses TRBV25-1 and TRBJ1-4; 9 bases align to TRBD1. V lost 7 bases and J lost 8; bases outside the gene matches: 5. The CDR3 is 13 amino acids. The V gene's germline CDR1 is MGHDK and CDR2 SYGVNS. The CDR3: CASTQGALEKLFF. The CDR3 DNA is TGTGCCAGCACACAGGGGGCTCTCGAAAAACTGTTTTTT.

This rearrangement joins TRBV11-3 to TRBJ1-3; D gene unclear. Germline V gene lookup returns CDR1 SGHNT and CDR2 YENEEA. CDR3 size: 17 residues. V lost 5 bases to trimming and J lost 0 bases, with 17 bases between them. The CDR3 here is CASSPGGRAPSGNTIYF. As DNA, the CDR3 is TGTGCCAGCAGCCCTGGTGGGAGGGCCCCCTCTGGAAACACCATATATTTT.

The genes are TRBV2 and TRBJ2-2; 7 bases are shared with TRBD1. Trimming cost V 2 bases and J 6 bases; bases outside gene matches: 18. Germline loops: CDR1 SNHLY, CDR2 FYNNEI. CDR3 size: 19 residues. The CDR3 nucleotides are TGTGCCAGCAGTGAATGGGACAGCGGAGATTCGGGCGTCGCCGGGGAGCTGTTTTTT. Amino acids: CASSEWDSGDSGVAGELFF. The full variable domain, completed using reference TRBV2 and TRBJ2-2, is EPEVTQTPSHQVTQMGQEVILRCVPISNHLYFYWYRQILGQKVEFLVSFYNNEISEKSEIFDDQFSVERPDGSNFTLKIRSTKLEDSAMYFCASSEWDSGDSGVAGELFFGEGSRLTVL.

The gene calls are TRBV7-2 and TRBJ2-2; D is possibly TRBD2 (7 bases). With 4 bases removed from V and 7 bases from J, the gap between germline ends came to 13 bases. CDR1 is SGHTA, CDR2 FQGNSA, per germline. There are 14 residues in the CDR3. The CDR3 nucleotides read TGTGCCAGCAGCTCGGGGGGCGGGAACGGGGAGCTGTTTTTT. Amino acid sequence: CASSSGGGNGELFF.

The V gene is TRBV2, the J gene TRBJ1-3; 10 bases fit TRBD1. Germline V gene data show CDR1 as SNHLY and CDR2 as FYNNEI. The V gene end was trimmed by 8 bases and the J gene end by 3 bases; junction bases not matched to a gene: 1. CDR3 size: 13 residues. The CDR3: CASRDRGGNTIYF. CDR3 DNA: TGTGCCAGCCGGGACAGGGGTGGAAACACCATATATTTT.

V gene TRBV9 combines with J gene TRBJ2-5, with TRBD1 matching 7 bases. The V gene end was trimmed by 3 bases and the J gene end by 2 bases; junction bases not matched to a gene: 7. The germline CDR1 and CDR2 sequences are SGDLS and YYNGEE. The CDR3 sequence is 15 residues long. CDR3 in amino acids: CASSATPGQQETQYF. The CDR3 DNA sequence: TGTGCCAGCAGCGCGACCCCGGGACAGCAAGAGACCCAGTACTTC.

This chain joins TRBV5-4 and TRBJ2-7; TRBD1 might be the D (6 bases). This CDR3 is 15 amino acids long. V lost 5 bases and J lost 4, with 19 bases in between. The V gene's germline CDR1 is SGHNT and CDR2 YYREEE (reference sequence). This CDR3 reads CASRYGRGSVYEQYF. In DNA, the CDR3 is TGTGCCAGCAGGTACGGAAGGGGGTCGGTGTACGAGCAGTACTTC. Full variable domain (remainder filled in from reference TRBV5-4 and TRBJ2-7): ETGVTQSPTHLIKTRGQQVTLRCSSQSGHNTVSWYQQALGQGPQFIFQYYREEENGRGNFPPRFSGLQFPNYSSELNVNALELDDSALYLCASRYGRGSVYEQYFGPGTRLTVT.

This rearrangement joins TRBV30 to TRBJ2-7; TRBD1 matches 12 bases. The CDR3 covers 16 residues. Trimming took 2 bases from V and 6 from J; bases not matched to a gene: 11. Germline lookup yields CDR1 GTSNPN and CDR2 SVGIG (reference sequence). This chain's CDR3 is CAWSRGSRDRGREQYF. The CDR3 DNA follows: TGTGCCTGGAGTCGTGGGTCCCGGGACAGGGGGCGCGAGCAGTACTTC.

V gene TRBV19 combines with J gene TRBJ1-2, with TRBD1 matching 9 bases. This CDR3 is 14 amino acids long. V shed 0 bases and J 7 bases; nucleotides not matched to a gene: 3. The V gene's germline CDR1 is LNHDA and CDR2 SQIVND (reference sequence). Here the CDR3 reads CASSIDRGQGGYTF. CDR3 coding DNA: TGTGCCAGTAGTATAGATCGGGGACAGGGTGGCTACACCTTC. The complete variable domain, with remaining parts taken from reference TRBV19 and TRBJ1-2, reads DGGITQSPKYLFRKEGQNVTLSCEQNLNHDAMYWYRQDPGQGLRLIYYSQIVNDFQKGDIAEGYSVSREKKESFPLTVTSAQKNPTAFYLCASSIDRGQGGYTFGSGTRLTVV.

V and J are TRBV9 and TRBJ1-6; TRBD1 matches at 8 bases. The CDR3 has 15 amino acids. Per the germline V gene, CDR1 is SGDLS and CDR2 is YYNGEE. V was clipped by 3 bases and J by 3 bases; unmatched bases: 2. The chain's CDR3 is CASSAGQGYNSPLHF. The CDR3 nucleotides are TGTGCCAGCAGCGCCGGACAGGGCTATAATTCACCCCTCCACTTT.

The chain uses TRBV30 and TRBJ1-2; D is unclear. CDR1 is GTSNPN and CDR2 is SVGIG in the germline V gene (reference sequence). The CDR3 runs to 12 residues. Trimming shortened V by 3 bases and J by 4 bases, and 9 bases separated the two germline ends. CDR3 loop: CAWRWQAYGYTF. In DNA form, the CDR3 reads TGTGCCTGGAGGTGGCAGGCCTATGGCTACACCTTC.

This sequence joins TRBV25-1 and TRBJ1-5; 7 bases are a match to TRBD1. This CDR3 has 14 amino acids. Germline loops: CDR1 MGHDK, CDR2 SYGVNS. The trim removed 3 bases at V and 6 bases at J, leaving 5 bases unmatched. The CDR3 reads CASSDRGYGQPQHF. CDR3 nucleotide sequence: TGTGCCAGCAGTGACAGGGGGTACGGTCAGCCCCAGCATTTT.

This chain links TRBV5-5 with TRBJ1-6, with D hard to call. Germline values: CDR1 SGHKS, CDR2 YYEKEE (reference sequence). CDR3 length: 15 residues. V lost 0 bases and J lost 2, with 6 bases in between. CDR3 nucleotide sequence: TGTGCCAGCAGCTTGGCCGCGACCTATAATTCACCCCTCCACTTT. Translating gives CASSLAATYNSPLHF.

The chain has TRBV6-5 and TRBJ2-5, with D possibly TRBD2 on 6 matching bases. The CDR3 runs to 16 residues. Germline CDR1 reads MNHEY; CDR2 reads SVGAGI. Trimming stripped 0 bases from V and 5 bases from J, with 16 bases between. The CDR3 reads CASSYSMGPREETQYF. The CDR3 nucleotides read TGTGCCAGCAGTTACTCGATGGGGCCCCGGGAGGAGACCCAGTACTTC.

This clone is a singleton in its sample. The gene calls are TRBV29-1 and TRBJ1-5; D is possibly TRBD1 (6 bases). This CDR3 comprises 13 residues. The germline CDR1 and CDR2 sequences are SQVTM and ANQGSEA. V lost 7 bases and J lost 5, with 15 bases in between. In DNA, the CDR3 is TGCAGCGCCAGACAAGGGGGGGATCAGCCCCAGCATTTT. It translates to CSARQGGDQPQHF.

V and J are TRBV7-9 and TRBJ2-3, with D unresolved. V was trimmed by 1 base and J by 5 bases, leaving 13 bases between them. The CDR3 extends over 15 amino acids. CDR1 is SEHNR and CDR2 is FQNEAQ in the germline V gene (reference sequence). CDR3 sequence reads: CASSLDSAGLDTQYF. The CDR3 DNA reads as TGTGCCAGCAGCTTAGATTCGGCAGGATTAGATACGCAGTATTTT.

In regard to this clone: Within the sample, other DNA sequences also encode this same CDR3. The CDR3 loop is CASSTTGGGQPQHF. CDR3 bases: TGTGCCAGTAGTACCACAGGGGGCGGTCAGCCCCAGCATTTT. This chain links TRBV19 with TRBJ1-5; TRBD1 matches 9 bases. CDR1 LNHDA and CDR2 SQIVND come from the germline V gene (reference sequence). The CDR3 totals 14 residues. Losses at the gene ends were 4 bases for V and 6 bases for J; bases not matched to a gene: 4.

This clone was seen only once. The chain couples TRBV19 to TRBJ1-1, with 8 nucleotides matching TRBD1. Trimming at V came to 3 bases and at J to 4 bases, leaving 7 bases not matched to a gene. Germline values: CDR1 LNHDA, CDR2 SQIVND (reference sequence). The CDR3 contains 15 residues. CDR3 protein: CASSITGQGITEAFF. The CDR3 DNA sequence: TGTGCCAGTAGTATTACTGGACAGGGTATCACTGAAGCTTTCTTT.

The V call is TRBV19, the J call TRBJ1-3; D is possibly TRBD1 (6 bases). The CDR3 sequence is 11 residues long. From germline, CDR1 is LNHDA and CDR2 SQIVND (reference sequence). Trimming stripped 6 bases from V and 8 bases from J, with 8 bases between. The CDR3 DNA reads TGTGCCAGTAGCTACAGGGACACCATATATTTT. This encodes CASSYRDTIYF.

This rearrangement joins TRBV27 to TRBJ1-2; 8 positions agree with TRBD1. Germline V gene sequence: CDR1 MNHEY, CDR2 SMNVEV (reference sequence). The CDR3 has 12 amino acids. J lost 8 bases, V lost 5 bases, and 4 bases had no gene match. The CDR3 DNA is TGTGCCAGCAGTACAGGGGGGGTCGGCTACACCTTC. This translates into CASSTGGVGYTF.

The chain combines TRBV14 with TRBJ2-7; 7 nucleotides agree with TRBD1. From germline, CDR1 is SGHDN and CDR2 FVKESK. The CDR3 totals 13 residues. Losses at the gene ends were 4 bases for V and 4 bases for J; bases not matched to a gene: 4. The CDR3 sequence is CASSPGQSYEQYF. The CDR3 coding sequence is TGTGCCAGCAGCCCGGGACAGTCGTACGAGCAGTACTTC. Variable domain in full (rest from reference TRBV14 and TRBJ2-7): EAGVTQFPSHSVIEKGQTVTLRCDPISGHDNLYWYRRVMGKEIKFLLHFVKESKQDESGMPNNRFLAERTGGTYSTLKVQPAELEDSGVYFCASSPGQSYEQYFGPGTRLTVT.

The CDR3 sequence is CASSLGAETPYGYTF. CDR3 bases: TGTGCCAGCAGCTTAGGGGCAGAAACACCCTATGGCTACACCTTC. V usage is TRBV7-9 and J usage is TRBJ1-2; D unclear. The length of the CDR3 is 15 residues. CDR1 is SEHNR and CDR2 is FQNEAQ in the germline V gene (reference sequence). V dropped 1 base and J dropped 4 bases, with 13 bases sitting between them.

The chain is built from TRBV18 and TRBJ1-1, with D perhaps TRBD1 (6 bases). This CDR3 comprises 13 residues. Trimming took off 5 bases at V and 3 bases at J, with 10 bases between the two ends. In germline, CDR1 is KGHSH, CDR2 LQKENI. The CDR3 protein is CASSGEGDTEAFF. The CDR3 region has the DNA TGTGCCAGCTCAGGTGAGGGGGACACTGAAGCTTTCTTT.

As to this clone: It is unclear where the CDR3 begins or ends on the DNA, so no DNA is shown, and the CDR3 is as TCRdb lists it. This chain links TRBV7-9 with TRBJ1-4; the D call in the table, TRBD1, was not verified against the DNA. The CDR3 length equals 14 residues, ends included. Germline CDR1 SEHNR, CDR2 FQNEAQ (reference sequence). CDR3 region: CASSIQFFGEKLFF.

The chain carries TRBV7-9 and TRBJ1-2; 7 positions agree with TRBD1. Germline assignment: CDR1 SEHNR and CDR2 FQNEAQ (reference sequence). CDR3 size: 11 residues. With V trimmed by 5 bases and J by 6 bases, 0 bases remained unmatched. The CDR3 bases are TGTGCCAGCAGCCAGGGGGATGGCTACACCTTC. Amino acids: CASSQGDGYTF.

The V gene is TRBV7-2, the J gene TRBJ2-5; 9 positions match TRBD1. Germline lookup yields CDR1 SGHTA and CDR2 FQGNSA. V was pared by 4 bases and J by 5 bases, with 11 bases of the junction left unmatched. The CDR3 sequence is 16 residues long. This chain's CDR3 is CASSSPGQGTKETQYF. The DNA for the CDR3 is TGTGCCAGCAGCTCACCGGGACAGGGTACCAAGGAGACCCAGTACTTC.

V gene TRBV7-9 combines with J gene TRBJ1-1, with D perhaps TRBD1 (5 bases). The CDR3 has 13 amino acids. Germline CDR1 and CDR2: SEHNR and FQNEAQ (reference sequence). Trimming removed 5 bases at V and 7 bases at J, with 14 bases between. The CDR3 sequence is CASSRRAGNEAFF. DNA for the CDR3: TGTGCCAGCAGCCGTAGGGCAGGGAATGAAGCTTTCTTT.

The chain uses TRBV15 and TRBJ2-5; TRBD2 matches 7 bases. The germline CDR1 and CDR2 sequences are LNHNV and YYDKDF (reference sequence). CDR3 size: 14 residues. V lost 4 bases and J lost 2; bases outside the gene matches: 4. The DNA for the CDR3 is TGTGCCACCAGCAAGGGCGGGGGTCAAGAGACCCAGTACTTC. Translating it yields CATSKGGGQETQYF.

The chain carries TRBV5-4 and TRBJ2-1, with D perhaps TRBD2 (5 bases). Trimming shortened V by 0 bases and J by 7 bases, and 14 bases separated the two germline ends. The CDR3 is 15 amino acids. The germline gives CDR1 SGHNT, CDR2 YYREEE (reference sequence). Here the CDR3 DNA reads TGTGCCAGCAGCTTGGAGCGGCTAGAATCGAATGAGCAGTTCTTC. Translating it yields CASSLERLESNEQFF.

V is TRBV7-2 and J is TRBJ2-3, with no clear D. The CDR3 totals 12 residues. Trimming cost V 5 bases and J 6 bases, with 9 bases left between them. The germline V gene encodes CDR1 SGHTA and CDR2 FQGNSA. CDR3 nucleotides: TGTGCCAGCAGCGCCAGCGTGGATACGCAGTATTTT. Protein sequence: CASSASVDTQYF.